The subject of this entry is one T cell receptor beta chain. Trimming stripped 2 bases from V and 7 bases from J, with 14 bases between. The CDR3 has 15 amino acids. The data are from a study of T-cell reconstitution after alpha-beta-depleted transplantation in children. Preparation of the TCRbeta library was carried out with unique molecular identifiers. TCRdb recomputed calls from the PCR reads with MiXCR, one row per CDR3 protein. The sample contains some 830,000 distinct CDR3 sequences, about 15% of which appear only once. This TCR was sampled from a male patient between 10 and 17 years old who had a stem cell transplant for acute lymphoblastic leukemia, so the T cells may come from the graft donor. V is TRBV12-3 or TRBV12-4 and J is TRBJ1-4, with TRBD1 as a possible D gene (5 bases). Sample: PBMCs, mostly from graft donor cells, taken 360 days after TCRalphabeta/CD19-depleted stem cell transplant. The CDR3 sequence is CASSLQGPTIEKLFF. Here the CDR3 DNA reads TGTGCCAGCAGTTTACAGGGTCCAACAATTGAAAAACTGTTTTTT.